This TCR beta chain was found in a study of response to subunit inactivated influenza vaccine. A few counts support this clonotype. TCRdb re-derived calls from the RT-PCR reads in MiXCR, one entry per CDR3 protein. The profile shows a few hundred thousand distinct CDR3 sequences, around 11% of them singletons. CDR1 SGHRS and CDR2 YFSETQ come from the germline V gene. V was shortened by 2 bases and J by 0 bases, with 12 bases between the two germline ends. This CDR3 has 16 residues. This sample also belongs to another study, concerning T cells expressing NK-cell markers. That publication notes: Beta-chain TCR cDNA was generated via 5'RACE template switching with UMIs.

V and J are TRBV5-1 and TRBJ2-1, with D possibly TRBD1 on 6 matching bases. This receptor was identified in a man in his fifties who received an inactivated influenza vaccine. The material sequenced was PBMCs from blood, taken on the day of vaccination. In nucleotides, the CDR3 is TGCGCCAGCAGCTTAGGACAGTGGAGCTCCTACAATGAGCAGTTCTTC. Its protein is CASSLGQWSSYNEQFF.